The sequence of this TCR beta chain was determined in a study of T cell repertoires in cytomegalovirus infection. Study context: In public TCR beta signatures, there were indications of both CMV infection and matching HLA type.

This clonotype was detected many times. The antigen remains unidentified. TCRdb re-derived calls from the reads in MiXCR, one entry per CDR3 protein. The sample has approximately 550,000 distinct CDR3 sequences; 16% are singletons. The study's findings and limits: Ex vivo responses were dominated by HLA-C-restricted CMV-specific TCR beta clonotypes. People with CMV and the relevant HLA were identified by cumulative public TCR beta family frequency.

The sequence derives from a human donor in good health (CMV status not recorded). Some clones in this sample may be carry-over from other donors' samples. What was sequenced was CD8+ T cells from PBMCs.

CDR3 residues: CASSRRPPLAGASYEQYF. DNA of the CDR3: TGTGCCAGCAGCCGCCGACCCCCACTAGCGGGGGCCTCCTACGAGCAGTACTTC. The chain recombines TRBV11-1 with TRBJ2-7; 11 nucleotides align to TRBD2. This CDR3 has 18 residues. CDR1 is SGHAT, CDR2 FQDESV, per germline (reference sequence). The J segment lost 0 bases and the V segment lost 5 bases, leaving 12 bases of the junction unmatched.